The rows below give T cell receptor beta chains drawn from one sample of a study of cytomegalovirus exposure and HLA in healthy donors. TCRdb's copy holds only in-frame clones and misses some; the assay was immunoSEQ multiplex PCR. The table records approximately 170,000 clones, roughly 80% of them present only once. Sequencing was carried out using PBMCs. These receptor sequences come from a male donor in good health and CMV-seronegative. The CDR3 runs from the conserved cysteine through the conserved F or W. A D gene is named only where the DNA matches it firmly. The size of a clone is reported for some rows only, either as once, few or many, or as a class for expanded clones.

V	J	size	D	DNA	CDR3
TRBV19	TRBJ1-6	NA	NA	TGTGCCAGTAGCCAGGGAGGCAGCTCCTATAATTCACCCCTCCACTTT	CASSQGGSSYNSPLHF
TRBV20-1	TRBJ2-7	NA	NA	TGCAGTGCTAGGGGGGGCTACGAGCAGTACTTC	CSARGGYEQYF
TRBV7-9	TRBJ2-7	NA	TRBD2	TGTGCCAGCAGCTCCAAAAATAGACTAGCGGGGGGACGAAACGAGCAGTACTTC	CASSSKNRLAGGRNEQYF
TRBV6-4	TRBJ2-2	NA	TRBD2	TGTGCCAGCAGTGACTCGAAAGCTAGCGGGAGTTTAGGCACCGGGGAGCTGTTTTTT	CASSDSKASGSLGTGELFF
TRBV6-6	TRBJ2-2	NA	NA	TGTGCCAGCAGAGTGGGCACGGGGGCCGGGGAGCTGTTTTTT	CASRVGTGAGELFF
TRBV5-4	TRBJ2-7	NA	NA	TGTGCCAGCAGCTTGGAAGGGACTTACGAGCAGTACTTC	CASSLEGTYEQYF
TRBV29-1	TRBJ2-5	NA	TRBD1	TGCAGCGTCGGGACAGTCCAAGAGACCCAGTACTTC	CSVGTVQETQYF
TRBV30	TRBJ2-2	NA	TRBD1	TGTGCCTGGACGGCCGCCTTCGGGACAGGCCGAACCGGGGAGCTGTTTTTT	CAWTAAFGTGRTGELFF
TRBV6-6	TRBJ2-7	NA	TRBD1	TGTGCCAGCAGTGACCGACAGGGGGCGGTTTACGAGCAGTACTTC	CASSDRQGAVYEQYF
TRBV18	TRBJ2-3	NA	TRBD1	TGTGCCAGCTCACGAACACGACAGGGTGTCACAGATACGCAGTATTTT	CASSRTRQGVTDTQYF
TRBV28	TRBJ2-5	NA	NA	TGTGCCAGCAGTCCCCCTAGTATAGAGACCCAGTACTTC	CASSPPSIETQYF
TRBV30	TRBJ1-4	few	NA	TGTGCCTGGAGTGTACGCGGCGCAGTCCGATTACTGTTTTTT	CAWSVRGAVRLLFF
TRBV6-5	TRBJ2-2	NA	NA	TGTGCCAGCAGCCTCTCTCGAGGCACCGGGGAGCTGTTTTTT	CASSLSRGTGELFF
TRBV6-4	TRBJ2-1	NA	TRBD2	TGTGCCAGCAGTGACCAGCGGGAGGGCCGACAGTTCTTC	CASSDQREGRQFF
TRBV4-1	TRBJ1-2	few	NA	TGCGCCAGCAGCCCCCGGCTGGGAGAAGCCCCCTATGGCTACACCTTC	CASSPRLGEAPYGYTF
TRBV28	TRBJ1-2	NA	TRBD1	TGTGCCAGCAGCGGGGACAGGGCGGGGGAGGGCTACACCTTC	CASSGDRAGEGYTF
TRBV11-1	TRBJ1-6	NA	TRBD1	TGTGCCAGCAGCTCTGGGACAGGGGGCGATTCACCCCTCCACTTT	CASSSGTGGDSPLHF
TRBV4-1	TRBJ2-6	NA	TRBD1	TGCGCCAGCAGCCAAGCGTCGACAGGGGTGGGGGGGGCCAACGTCCTGACTTTC	CASSQASTGVGGANVLTF
TRBV6-5	TRBJ2-2	NA	TRBD1	TGTGCCAGCAACCCGACAGGGGTGGGCGGGGAGCTGTTTTTT	CASNPTGVGGELFF
TRBV11-2	TRBJ2-5	few	NA	TGTGCCAGCAGCTCGACGGGGACCCAGTACTTC	CASSSTGTQYF
TRBV5-1	TRBJ1-4	NA	NA	TGCGCCGGCAGCTTGGCGGGGAAGCCCAATGAAAAACTGTTTTTT	CAGSLAGKPNEKLFF
TRBV7-2	TRBJ1-2	NA	NA	TGTGCCAGCAGCTTAGGGGGCGGTTCTAACTATGGCTACACCTTC	CASSLGGGSNYGYTF
TRBV30	TRBJ2-3	once	NA	TGTGCCTGGAGTTTGGGTCTAGGTCTGGATACGCAGTATTTT	CAWSLGLGLDTQYF
TRBV6-6	TRBJ2-5	NA	TRBD1	TGTGCCAGCAGTCGAAGACAGGGTGGAGAGACCCAGTACTTC	CASSRRQGGETQYF
TRBV5-1	TRBJ2-3	NA	TRBD1	TGCGCCAGCAGCCCCGGGACAGGGACCACAGATACGCAGTATTTT	CASSPGTGTTDTQYF
TRBV6-5	TRBJ2-6	NA	TRBD1	TGTGCCAGCAGTTGGACAGGGGGAAGAGGGGCCAACGTCCTGACTTTC	CASSWTGGRGANVLTF
TRBV7-9	TRBJ1-1	few	NA	TGTGCCAGCAGCTTTGCCGACAGTGCACCTGAAGCTTTCTTT	CASSFADSAPEAFF
TRBV9	TRBJ2-7	NA	TRBD1	TGTGCCAGCAGCGTATTGGACAGGGCCGAGCAGTACTTC	CASSVLDRAEQYF
TRBV5-1	TRBJ2-7	NA	NA	TGCGCCAGCAGCTTGGGATACGAGCAGTACTTC	CASSLGYEQYF
TRBV5-5	TRBJ2-5	NA	TRBD1	TGTGCCAGCAGCCGGACAGGGGGCCAAGAGACCCAGTACTTC	CASSRTGGQETQYF
TRBV5-1	TRBJ2-7	NA	NA	TGCGCCAGCAGCTTGGGGCAGGGCGACTACGAGCAGTACTTC	CASSLGQGDYEQYF
TRBV5-4	TRBJ2-5	NA	TRBD1	TGTGCCAGCAGCTTGGCCCGGGACAGAGAGTACTTC	CASSLARDREYF
TRBV4-3	TRBJ2-1	NA	TRBD2	TGCGCCAGCAGCCAAGATGGCGGGGGGTACAATGAGCAGTTCTTC	CASSQDGGGYNEQFF
TRBV28	TRBJ2-2	NA	NA	TGTGCCAGCAGTGCATATGGGACACCCACCGGGGAGCTGTTTTTT	CASSAYGTPTGELFF
TRBV4-3	TRBJ2-5	NA	TRBD2	TGCGCCAGCAGCCAAGTAGAGACTAGCGGGGGGTTTGAGACCCAGTACTTC	CASSQVETSGGFETQYF
TRBV5-4	TRBJ1-2	few	TRBD1	TGTGCCAGCAGTCGGGGACAGTTCGAGTATGGCTACACCTTC	CASSRGQFEYGYTF
TRBV11-2	TRBJ2-5	NA	NA	TGTGCCAGCAGCCGTGTAGAAGAGACCCAGTACTTC	CASSRVEETQYF
TRBV7-3	TRBJ2-1	NA	NA	TGTGCCAGCAGCTTCATTGCGGGGCCCTACAATGAGCAGTTCTTC	CASSFIAGPYNEQFF
TRBV6-5	TRBJ2-1	NA	NA	TGTGCCAGCCGCGGGGCCCTTTCGTACAATGAGCAGTTCTTC	CASRGALSYNEQFF
TRBV2	TRBJ1-2	NA	NA	TGTGCCAGCAGGGAAACAGGGAGCTATGGCTACACCTTC	CASRETGSYGYTF
TRBV28	TRBJ2-5	NA	NA	TGTGCCAGCAGTTTAACAGGGGAGGCCCAAGAGACCCAGTACTTC	CASSLTGEAQETQYF
TRBV19	TRBJ1-5	few	TRBD1	TGTGCCAGTAGTACTACAGGGGATCAGCCCCAGCATTTT	CASSTTGDQPQHF
TRBV5-1	TRBJ1-4	few	NA	TGCGCCAGCAGCGCAGCAACTAATGAAAAACTGTTTTTT	CASSAATNEKLFF
TRBV7-9	TRBJ2-3	NA	TRBD1	TGTGCCAGCAGCTTAGGCGGACAGGTCGTCACAGATACGCAGTATTTT	CASSLGGQVVTDTQYF
TRBV4-3	TRBJ2-1	NA	NA	TGCGCCAGCAGCCAAGATCGGGGGTTGGGCAATGAGCAGTTCTTC	CASSQDRGLGNEQFF
TRBV11-2	TRBJ1-1	NA	NA	TGTGCCAGCAGCTTAGTCGGACTGTTCATGAACACTGAAGCTTTCTTT	CASSLVGLFMNTEAFF
TRBV19	TRBJ2-7	once	TRBD1	TGTGCCAGTAGTCCGAGGACAGGGATCTCCTACGAGCAGTACTTC	CASSPRTGISYEQYF
TRBV9	TRBJ1-1	NA	TRBD1	TGTGCCAGCAGTAAGACAGGGGATTTGGAAGCTTTCTTT	CASSKTGDLEAFF
TRBV7-2	TRBJ1-2	NA	TRBD1	TGTGCCAGCAGCTTCCGGGACAGGCTTAATCTCAACTATGGCTACACCTTC	CASSFRDRLNLNYGYTF
TRBV23-1	TRBJ2-7	NA	TRBD2	TGCGCCAGCAGTCGGAACGGTATAAGCGGGGAGGACTACGAGCAGTACTTC	CASSRNGISGEDYEQYF
TRBV13	TRBJ2-7	once	NA	TGTGCCAGCAGCTTAGAACTAGTCTCCTACGAGCAGTACTTC	CASSLELVSYEQYF
TRBV14	TRBJ2-7	once	TRBD1	TGTGCCAGCAGCCCGATCCAGGGGGCCCCCTACGAGCAGTACTTC	CASSPIQGAPYEQYF